The 4 T cell receptor beta chains presented below share a single source sample, sequenced in a study of blood T cell repertoires in COVID-19. This table comes from immunoSEQ multiplex PCR, and its TCRdb copy is limited to in-frame clones, with some not included. The sample includes around 430,000 clones, more than 70% of them seen just once. Sequenced input: peripheral blood. Every receptor here comes from a woman aged 50 to 60 with COVID-19, enrolled during active disease.

The V and J genes are TRBV9 and TRBJ1-3; D might be TRBD1 (5 bases). This CDR3 has 15 residues. The V gene lost 5 bases and the J gene lost 2 bases, with 14 bases spanning the gap. CDR1 and CDR2 from the germline V gene are SGDLS and YYNGEE. CDR3 coding DNA: TGTGCCAGCAGTTTCGCTTCAGGGACTGGAAACACCATATATTTT. It encodes CASSFASGTGNTIYF.

The rearrangement uses TRBV7-3 and TRBJ2-7; D not resolved. Trimming took off 5 bases at V and 5 bases at J, with 13 bases between the two ends. Germline V gene sequence: CDR1 SGHTA, CDR2 FQGTGA. This CDR3 region has 13 residues. In nucleotides, the CDR3 is TGTGCCAGCAGCGCCCCCCCGTCGGACGAGCAGTACTTC. This encodes CASSAPPSDEQYF.

The chain employs TRBV11-1 and TRBJ1-2; 10 bases align to TRBD1. The trim removed 3 bases at V and 3 bases at J, leaving 4 bases unmatched. The CDR3 length is 15 residues. CDR1 SGHAT and CDR2 FQDESV come from the germline V gene (reference sequence). The CDR3 region has the DNA TGTGCCAGCAGCTTGACAGGGGGCCGAGACTATGGCTACACCTTC. Translated: CASSLTGGRDYGYTF.

The chain joins TRBV29-1 to TRBJ1-4, with D maybe TRBD1 (5 bases). Germline lookup yields CDR1 SQVTM and CDR2 ANQGSEA. The V and J ends lost 6 bases and 3 bases respectively, with 11 bases between them. The CDR3 totals 13 residues. CDR3 protein: CSVTGGANEKLFF. Written as DNA, the CDR3 is TGCAGCGTAACAGGCGGGGCTAATGAAAAACTGTTTTTT.